These 20 T cell receptor beta chains came from one sample sequenced in a study of spatial heterogeneity in lung cancer. TCRdb itself ran the 5' RACE reads through MiXCR, one entry per CDR3 protein. Of tens of thousands of distinct CDR3 sequences in the sample, 7.5% to 9.5% are singletons; the top ten hold roughly 7%. Time point noted: sample taken at primary tumor resection. The material was PBMCs, obtained at surgery. The origin of the receptors is a male donor with early-stage non-small cell lung cancer.

This clonotype was picked up a small number of times. This chain links TRBV5-1 with TRBJ2-1; no clear D gene. Trimming stripped 4 bases from V and 0 bases from J, with 17 bases between. Germline V gene sequence: CDR1 SGHRS, CDR2 YFSETQ. This CDR3 contains 17 residues. Written as DNA, the CDR3 is TGCGCCAGCAGCCTGGACCTTTCCTCGAGCTCCTACAATGAGCAGTTCTTC. This gives the protein CASSLDLSSSSYNEQFF.

The sample holds many counts of this clonotype. The rearrangement joins TRBV7-8 to TRBJ2-3, with TRBD2 identical over 11 bases. The CDR3 covers 17 residues. From germline, CDR1 is SGHVS and CDR2 FQNEAQ. V was pared by 7 bases and J by 2 bases, with 11 bases of the junction left unmatched. The CDR3 is CASNDRRLAGHTDTQYF. In DNA, the CDR3 is TGTGCCAGCAACGACCGTAGACTAGCGGGACACACAGATACGCAGTATTTT.

The table lists this clonotype with a few counts. The chain is built from TRBV5-1 and TRBJ2-5, with unresolved D. The CDR3 is made up of 14 amino acids. Germline V CDR1 and CDR2: SGHRS, YFSETQ. Deletions cut 1 base from V and 0 bases from J, with 7 bases between. The CDR3 reads CASSLFRNQETQYF. Here the CDR3 DNA reads TGCGCCAGCAGCTTGTTTAGGAACCAAGAGACCCAGTACTTC. The full variable domain, completed using reference TRBV5-1 and TRBJ2-5, is KAGVTQTPRYLIKTRGQQVTLSCSPISGHRSVSWYQQTPGQGLQFLFEYFSETQRNKGNFPGRFSGRQFSNSRSEMNVSTLELGDSALYLCASSLFRNQETQYFGPGTRLLVL.

The chain combines TRBV4-3 with TRBJ2-7, with D possibly being TRBD2 (5 bases). Trimming shortened V by 0 bases and J by 6 bases, and 12 bases separated the two germline ends. Germline-derived CDR1 and CDR2 are LGHNA and YSLEER. The CDR3 is 14 residues long. CDR3 amino acids: CASSQEGRDSEQYF. CDR3 coding DNA: TGCGCCAGCAGCCAAGAAGGACGGGATAGCGAGCAGTACTTC.

This clonotype occurred many times. The chain recombines TRBV9 with TRBJ2-7; D gene unclear. This CDR3 is 14 amino acids long. Trimming shortened V by 0 bases and J by 4 bases, and 11 bases separated the two germline ends. Germline V gene lookup returns CDR1 SGDLS and CDR2 YYNGEE. The chain's CDR3 is CASSVAGVGYEQYF. CDR3 DNA: TGTGCCAGCAGCGTAGCTGGGGTGGGGTACGAGCAGTACTTC. Full variable domain (missing parts from reference TRBV9 and TRBJ2-7): DSGVTQTPKHLITATGQRVTLRCSPRSGDLSVYWYQQSLDQGLQFLIQYYNGEERAKGNILERFSAQQFPDLHSELNLSSLELGDSALYFCASSVAGVGYEQYFGPGTRLTVT.

This clonotype was seen a handful of times. CDR3: CASSPGTGSSIIIMATQYF. Here the CDR3 DNA reads TGTGCCAGCAGCCCCGGGACAGGGAGTAGTATTATCATCATGGCCACCCAGTACTTC. The chain links TRBV28 to TRBJ2-5, with 9 bases identical to TRBD1. V gave up 6 bases and J gave up 8 bases; unmatched junction bases: 25. There are 19 residues in the CDR3. Germline V gene sequence: CDR1 MDHEN, CDR2 SYDVKM.

This clonotype has just a few counts. The rearrangement uses TRBV5-1 and TRBJ2-1; the D call may be TRBD1 or TRBD2 (5 bases each). The CDR3 is 14 residues long. Germline V lookup: CDR1 SGHRS, CDR2 YFSETQ. V shed 6 bases and J shed 9 bases, with 19 bases lying between them. CDR3 DNA: TGCGCCAGCACTCTGAGGGGCCAAGTGCGTGAGCAGTTCTTC. This gives the protein CASTLRGQVREQFF.

This clonotype was observed a few times. The chain joins TRBV10-1 to TRBJ2-2, with 7 bases lining up with TRBD1. CDR1 is WNHNN, CDR2 SYGVQD, per germline (reference sequence). V lost 6 bases to trimming and J lost 0 bases; unmatched junction nucleotides: 4. This CDR3 has 15 residues. The CDR3 sequence is CASRSGTANTGELFF. In DNA form, the CDR3 reads TGCGCCAGCAGATCCGGGACAGCGAACACCGGGGAGCTGTTTTTT.

This clonotype was detected many times. The gene calls are TRBV5-1 and TRBJ2-7; tentatively, D is TRBD2 (6 bases). Trimming took 0 bases from V and 7 from J, leaving 11 bases between them. The germline V gene encodes CDR1 SGHRS and CDR2 YFSETQ. The CDR3 consists of 13 residues. Here the CDR3 DNA reads TGCGCCAGCAGCTTGGAGTGGACTAATGAGCAGTACTTC. It specifies CASSLEWTNEQYF.

This clonotype was detected ten times or more. CDR3 DNA sequence: TGTGCCAGCTCACCACCAGGCCTAGGCGGGGGGCTACAGTATTTT. Encoded protein: CASSPPGLGGGLQYF. The chain employs TRBV18 and TRBJ2-3, with TRBD2 identical over 8 bases. In germline, CDR1 is KGHSH, CDR2 LQKENI. CDR3 length equals 15 residues. The V and J ends lost 0 bases and 12 bases, in that order; junction bases with no gene match: 11.

The chain couples TRBV7-9 to TRBJ2-1; no clear D. Trimming took off 2 bases at V and 4 bases at J, with 9 bases between the two ends. CDR1 is SEHNR and CDR2 is FQNEAQ in the germline V gene (reference sequence). The CDR3 consists of 14 residues. CDR3 DNA sequence: TGTGCCAGCAGCTTAACCAGCCAGTACAATGAGCAGTTCTTC. Its protein is CASSLTSQYNEQFF.

This clonotype was detected a few times. The genes are TRBV9 and TRBJ1-1, with unresolved D. The CDR3 runs 14 residues. Trimming removed 3 bases at V and 0 bases at J, with 9 bases between. Looked up from germline, CDR1 is SGDLS and CDR2 is YYNGEE. Here the CDR3 reads CASSALGMNTEAFF. Here the CDR3 DNA reads TGTGCCAGCAGCGCCTTAGGTATGAACACTGAAGCTTTCTTT.

This clonotype was observed a handful of times. DNA for the CDR3: TGTGCCAGCAGCCCGGGACAGCTCTATGGCTACACCTTC. Its protein is CASSPGQLYGYTF. This chain connects TRBV7-9 to TRBJ1-2; 7 nucleotides line up with TRBD1. The CDR3 has 13 amino acids. Germline lookup yields CDR1 SEHNR and CDR2 FQNEAQ (reference sequence). V shed 5 bases and J 4 bases; nucleotides not matched to a gene: 4.

The gene calls are TRBV28 and TRBJ2-3; 7 bases fit TRBD2. The J segment lost 2 bases and the V segment lost 7 bases, leaving 12 bases of the junction unmatched. This CDR3 contains 16 residues. CDR1 and CDR2 from the germline V gene are MDHEN and SYDVKM. CDR3 amino acids: CASITWASGITDTQYF. CDR3 nucleotide sequence: TGTGCCAGCATAACCTGGGCGAGCGGGATCACAGATACGCAGTATTTT.

This clonotype was recorded at least ten times. This chain uses TRBV29-1 with TRBJ1-1, with a weak D call TRBD1 (6 bases). V was clipped by 4 bases and J by 0 bases, with 9 bases between them. This CDR3 has 13 residues. Germline loops: CDR1 SQVTM, CDR2 ANQGSEA. In nucleotides, the CDR3 is TGCAGCGTTGCAGGGGTCGTGAACACTGAAGCTTTCTTT. The encoded protein is CSVAGVVNTEAFF. The entire variable domain, with the rest obtained from reference TRBV29-1 and TRBJ1-1, is as follows: SAVISQKPSRDICQRGTSLTIQCQVDSQVTMMFWYRQQPGQSLTLIATANQGSEATYESGFVIDKFPISRPNLTFSTLTVSNMSPEDSSIYLCSVAGVVNTEAFFGQGTRLTVV.

This clonotype was observed a few times. J is TRBJ2-1 and V is TRBV5-1; 12 nucleotides agree with TRBD2. The trim removed 3 bases at V and 7 bases at J, leaving 2 bases unmatched. The CDR3 loop spans 14 amino acids. Germline V gene lookup returns CDR1 SGHRS and CDR2 YFSETQ. The CDR3, as DNA: TGCGCCAGCAGCTCGGGACTAGCGGGTAATGAGCAGTTCTTC. The encoded protein is CASSSGLAGNEQFF.

This clonotype was seen many times. At one boundary the junction diverges from the germline segment, which might be a read error. The rearrangement joins TRBV7-7 to TRBJ2-5; no clear D gene. The germline V gene has CDR1 SSHAT and CDR2 FNYEAQ (reference sequence). The CDR3 is 13 amino acids. In DNA, the CDR3 is TGTGCTAGCAGCAACGCGCCCCAAGAGACCCAGTACTTC. It translates to CASSNAPQETQYF.

In its sample, this clonotype was seen many times. The V and J genes are TRBV6-1 and TRBJ1-1; tentatively, D is TRBD1 (5 bases). CDR1 is MNHNS, CDR2 SASEGT, per germline. Deletions cut 8 bases from V and 5 bases from J, with 15 bases between. The CDR3 totals 13 residues. CDR3 DNA sequence: TGTGCCAGCGGGGACCTCCCGGGAACTGAAGCTTTCTTT. This codes for CASGDLPGTEAFF.

In this sample, this clonotype turned up a few times. The chain employs TRBV18 and TRBJ1-6; D unresolved. The CDR3 length is 13 residues. Germline CDR1 is KGHSH and CDR2 is LQKENI. The ends were cut back, 6 bases at V and 8 bases at J, with 11 bases in the middle. This CDR3 is CASSEAGDSPLHF. CDR3 DNA: TGTGCCAGCTCTGAGGCAGGTGATTCACCCCTCCACTTT.

Ten or more counts support this clonotype. CDR3 nucleotide sequence: TGTGCCAGCAGCTGGGATAGCGGGAGTATGACAGATACGCAGTATTTT. Residues: CASSWDSGSMTDTQYF. The genes are TRBV7-2 and TRBJ2-3, with 9 bases identical to TRBD2. Germline CDR1 is SGHTA and CDR2 is FQGNSA. The CDR3 extends over 16 amino acids. Trimming took 4 bases from V and 3 from J; bases not matched to a gene: 8.